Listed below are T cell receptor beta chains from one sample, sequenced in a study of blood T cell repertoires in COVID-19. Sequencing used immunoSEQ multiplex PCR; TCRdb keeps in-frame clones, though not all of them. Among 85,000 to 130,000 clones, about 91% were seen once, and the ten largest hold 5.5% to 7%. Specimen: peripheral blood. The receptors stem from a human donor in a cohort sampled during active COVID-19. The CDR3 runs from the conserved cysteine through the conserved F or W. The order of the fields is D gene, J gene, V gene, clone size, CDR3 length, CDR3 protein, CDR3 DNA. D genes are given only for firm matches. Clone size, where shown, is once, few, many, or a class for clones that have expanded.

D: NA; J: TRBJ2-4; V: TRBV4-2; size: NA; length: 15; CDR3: CASSQELIPKNIQYF; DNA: TGTGCCAGCAGCCAAGAACTGATTCCCAAAAACATTCAGTACTTC
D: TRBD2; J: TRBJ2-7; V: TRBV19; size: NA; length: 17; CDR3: CASAERYLAGGMDEQYF; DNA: TGTGCCAGTGCTGAAAGATACTTAGCGGGGGGCATGGACGAGCAGTACTTC
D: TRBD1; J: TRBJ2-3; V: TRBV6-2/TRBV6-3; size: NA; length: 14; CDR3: CASSYPRTGDTQYF; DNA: TGTGCCAGCAGTTACCCGCGGACAGGAGATACGCAGTATTTT
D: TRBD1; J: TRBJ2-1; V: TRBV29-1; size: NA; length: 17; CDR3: CSVEDFAGQGSPNEQFF; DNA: TGCAGCGTTGAAGATTTTGCGGGACAGGGGAGCCCCAATGAGCAGTTCTTC
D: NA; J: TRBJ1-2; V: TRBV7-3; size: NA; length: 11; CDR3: CASSLVYSGTF; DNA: TGTGCCAGCAGCTTAGTTTACAGCGGGACCTTC
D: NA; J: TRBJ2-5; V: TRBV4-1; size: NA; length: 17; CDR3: CASSQGGGSSGQETQYF; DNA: TGCGCCAGCAGCCAAGGGGGAGGTAGCTCGGGGCAAGAGACCCAGTACTTC
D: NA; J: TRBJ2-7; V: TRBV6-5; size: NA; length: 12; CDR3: CASGTYSYEQYF; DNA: TGTGCCAGCGGGACTTACTCCTACGAGCAGTACTTC
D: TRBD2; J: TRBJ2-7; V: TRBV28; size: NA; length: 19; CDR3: CASSPGHGLAGAYSYEQYF; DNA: TGTGCCAGCAGTCCGGGTCATGGGCTAGCGGGGGCATACTCCTACGAGCAGTACTTC
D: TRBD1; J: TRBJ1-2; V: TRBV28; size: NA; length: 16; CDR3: CASTSPLQGFNYGYTF; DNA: TGTGCCAGCACCTCTCCCCTACAGGGGTTCAACTATGGCTACACCTTC
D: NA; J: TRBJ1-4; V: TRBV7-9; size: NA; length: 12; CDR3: CASSLLNEKLFF; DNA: TGTGCCAGCAGCTTGCTAAATGAAAAACTGTTTTTT
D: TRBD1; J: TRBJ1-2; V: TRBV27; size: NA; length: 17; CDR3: CASSLSRDRGSTWGYTF; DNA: TGTGCCAGCAGTTTATCAAGGGACAGAGGATCCACTTGGGGCTACACCTTC
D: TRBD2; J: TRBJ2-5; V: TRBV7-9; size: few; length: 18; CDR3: CASSFGLAGKGGQETQYF; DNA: TGTGCCAGCAGCTTCGGACTAGCGGGGAAAGGGGGCCAAGAGACCCAGTACTTC
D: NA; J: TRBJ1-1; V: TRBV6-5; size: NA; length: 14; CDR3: CASSSRGATREAFF; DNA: TGTGCCAGCAGTTCCCGGGGGGCTACCCGTGAAGCTTTCTTT
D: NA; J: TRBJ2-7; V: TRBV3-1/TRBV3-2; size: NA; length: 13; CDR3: CASSRKGRYEQYF; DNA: TGTGCCAGCAGCCGGAAAGGGAGATACGAGCAGTACTTC
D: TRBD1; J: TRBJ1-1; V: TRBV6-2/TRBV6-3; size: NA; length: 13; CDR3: CASSRGQGFEAFF; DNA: TGTGCCAGCAGTCGGGGACAGGGCTTTGAAGCTTTCTTT
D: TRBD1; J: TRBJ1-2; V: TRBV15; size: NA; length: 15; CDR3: CATSRGQGANYGYTF; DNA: TGTGCCACCAGCAGAGGACAGGGGGCTAACTATGGCTACACCTTC
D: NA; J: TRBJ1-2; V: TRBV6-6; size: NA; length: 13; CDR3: CASSYLGNGGYTF; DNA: TGTGCCAGCAGTTACCTAGGAAACGGTGGCTACACCTTC
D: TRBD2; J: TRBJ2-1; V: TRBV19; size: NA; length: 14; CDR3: CASSIFTSGNEQFF; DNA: TGTGCCAGTAGTATTTTTACTAGCGGGAATGAGCAGTTCTTC
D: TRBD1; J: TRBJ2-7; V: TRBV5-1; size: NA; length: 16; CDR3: CASSLASGTGSYEQYF; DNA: TGCGCCAGCAGCTTGGCCTCCGGGACAGGCTCCTACGAGCAGTACTTC
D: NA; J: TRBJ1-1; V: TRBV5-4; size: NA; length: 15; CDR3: CASSLQQGVNTEAFF; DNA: TGTGCCAGCAGCTTGCAGCAGGGCGTGAACACTGAAGCTTTCTTT
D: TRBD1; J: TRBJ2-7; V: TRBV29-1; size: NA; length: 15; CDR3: CSVEFQGATGNEQYF; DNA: TGCAGCGTTGAATTCCAGGGGGCGACCGGGAACGAGCAGTACTTC
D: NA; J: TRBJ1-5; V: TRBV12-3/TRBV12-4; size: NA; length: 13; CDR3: CASSQAEGEPQHF; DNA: TGTGCCAGCAGTCAGGCCGAGGGGGAGCCCCAGCATTTT
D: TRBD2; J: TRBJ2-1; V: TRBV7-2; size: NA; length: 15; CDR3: CASSSSGGAYNEQFF; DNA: TGTGCCAGCAGCTCAAGCGGGGGGGCCTACAATGAGCAGTTCTTC
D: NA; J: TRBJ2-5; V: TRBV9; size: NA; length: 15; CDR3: CASSVGLVEGETQYF; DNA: TGTGCCAGCAGCGTAGGACTAGTTGAGGGAGAGACCCAGTACTTC
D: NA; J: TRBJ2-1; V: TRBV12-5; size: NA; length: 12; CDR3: CASGTPRGEQFF; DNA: TGTGCTAGTGGTACCCCCCGGGGGGAGCAGTTCTTC
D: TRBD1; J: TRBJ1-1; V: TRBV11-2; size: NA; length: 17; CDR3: CASSFLVRQGSNTEAFF; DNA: TGTGCCAGCAGCTTCTTGGTACGACAGGGAAGTAACACTGAAGCTTTCTTT
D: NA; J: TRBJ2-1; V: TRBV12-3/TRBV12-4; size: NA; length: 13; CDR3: CASSLSLSDEQFF; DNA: TGTGCCAGCAGTTTATCCTTATCCGATGAGCAGTTCTTC
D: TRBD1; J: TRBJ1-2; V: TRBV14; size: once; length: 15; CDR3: CASSHRTGANYGYTF; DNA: TGTGCCAGCAGCCACCGGACAGGGGCTAACTATGGCTACACCTTC
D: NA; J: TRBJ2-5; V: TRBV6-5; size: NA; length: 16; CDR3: CASSYREAAYQETQYF; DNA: TGTGCCAGCAGTTACAGGGAAGCGGCGTACCAAGAGACCCAGTACTTC
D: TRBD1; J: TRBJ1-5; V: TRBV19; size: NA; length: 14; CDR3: CASSAQGGNQPQHF; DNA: TGTGCCAGTAGTGCTCAGGGGGGAAATCAGCCCCAGCATTTT
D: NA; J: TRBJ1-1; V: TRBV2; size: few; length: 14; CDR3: CASTAEGENTEAFF; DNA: TGTGCCAGCACCGCCGAGGGGGAGAACACTGAAGCTTTCTTT
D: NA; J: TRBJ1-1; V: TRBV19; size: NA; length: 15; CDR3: CASSITSGGNTEAFF; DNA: TGTGCCAGTAGTATTACTTCTGGAGGAAACACTGAAGCTTTCTTT
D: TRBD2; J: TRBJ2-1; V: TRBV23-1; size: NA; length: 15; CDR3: CASSQPGGRGGEQFF; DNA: TGCGCCAGCAGTCAACCGGGGGGAAGGGGCGGTGAGCAGTTCTTC
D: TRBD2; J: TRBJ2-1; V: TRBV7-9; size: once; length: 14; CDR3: CASSLGLAGFEQFF; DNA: TGTGCCAGCAGCTTGGGACTAGCGGGATTTGAGCAGTTCTTC
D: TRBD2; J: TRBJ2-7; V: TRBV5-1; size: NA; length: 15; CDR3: CASSPTSGAPYEQYF; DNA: TGCGCCAGCAGCCCAACTAGCGGGGCTCCCTACGAGCAGTACTTC
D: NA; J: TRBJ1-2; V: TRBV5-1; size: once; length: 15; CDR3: CASRPAGIWNYGYTF; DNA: TGCGCCAGCAGACCTGCAGGGATCTGGAACTATGGCTACACCTTC
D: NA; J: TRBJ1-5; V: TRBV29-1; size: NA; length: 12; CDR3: CSVRWGDQPQHF; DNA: TGCAGCGTACGATGGGGGGACCAGCCCCAGCATTTT
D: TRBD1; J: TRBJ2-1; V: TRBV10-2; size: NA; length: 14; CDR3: CASLDRGHYNEQFF; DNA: TGCGCCAGCCTGGACAGGGGTCACTACAATGAGCAGTTCTTC
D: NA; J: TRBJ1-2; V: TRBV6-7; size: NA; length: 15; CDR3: CAISVLRERSYGYTF; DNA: TGTGCCATCTCAGTATTGAGGGAGAGATCCTATGGCTACACCTTC
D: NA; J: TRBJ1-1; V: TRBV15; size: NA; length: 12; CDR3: CATSRVATEAFF; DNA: TGTGCCACCAGCAGAGTGGCCACTGAAGCTTTCTTT
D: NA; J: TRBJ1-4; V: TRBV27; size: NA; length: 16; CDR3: CASRYQTRRSHEKLFF; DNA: TGTGCCAGCAGGTACCAAACCCGTAGGAGCCATGAAAAACTGTTTTTT
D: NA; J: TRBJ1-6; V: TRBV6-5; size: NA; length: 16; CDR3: CASSSTEGVFNSPLHF; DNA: TGTGCCAGCAGTTCGACAGAGGGGGTATTTAATTCACCCCTCCACTTT
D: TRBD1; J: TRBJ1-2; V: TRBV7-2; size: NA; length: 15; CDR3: CASSLARTGYHGYTF; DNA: TGTGCCAGCAGCTTAGCGCGGACAGGATACCACGGCTACACCTTC
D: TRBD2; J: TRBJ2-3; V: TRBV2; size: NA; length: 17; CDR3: CASSEALLAGSTDTQYF; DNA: TGTGCCAGCAGTGAAGCGCTACTAGCGGGGAGCACAGATACGCAGTATTTT
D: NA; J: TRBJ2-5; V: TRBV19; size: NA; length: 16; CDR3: CASSVATPREPETQYF; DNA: TGTGCCAGTAGTGTAGCCACTCCCAGGGAACCCGAGACCCAGTACTTC
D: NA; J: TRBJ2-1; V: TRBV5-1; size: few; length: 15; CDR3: CASRSAGLTYNEQFF; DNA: TGCGCCAGCAGGTCCGCGGGCCTGACCTACAATGAGCAGTTCTTC